The present T cell receptor beta chain was sequenced within a study of beta chain features in type 1 diabetes. Whole-study results and caveats: A moderate, significant TCRB CDR3 shortening appeared in type 1 diabetes across four CD4+ subsets. A cDNA-based sequencing approach could over-represent cells with high TCR expression.

With 7 bases removed from V and 8 bases from J, the gap between germline ends came to 11 bases. CDR1 is SNHLY and CDR2 is FYNNEI in the germline V gene. This CDR3 region has 11 residues. The entirety of the isolated RNA underwent reverse transcription, so expressed TCRB transcripts were sequenced. Regulatory, naive and central memory T cell samples averaged roughly 3.5 million reads. Assay used: immunoSEQ multiplex PCR; TCRdb lists only in-frame clones, some missing. This sample carries 500,000 to 650,000 clones, around 12% of them seen once, and the ten largest clones take around 0.12%. This clone showed up just a few times. Its target is not known.

Sample: naive CD4+ T cells from blood. The chain uses TRBV2 and TRBJ1-2, with unresolved D. The TCR comes from a man aged 25-40 years with type 1 diabetes. Here the CDR3 reads CASTTYLGYTF. The CDR3 DNA is TGTGCCAGCACGACGTACTTGGGCTACACCTTC.